The next 21 T cell receptor beta chains were all read from a single sample in a study of Ad26.COV2.S vaccination and SARS-CoV-2 variants. Generated by immunoSEQ multiplex PCR, the TCRdb table keeps only in-frame clones and is missing some. This sample has roughly 420,000 clones, with roughly 90% found just once. The treatment here: about 20 received Ad26.COV2.S at low or high dose, single or two shots; a few received placebo; per-sample allocation not given. On day 63 after the first injection, vaccine and placebo recipients gave samples. The source material was peripheral blood, sampled in a trial of Ad26.COV2.S vaccine versus placebo. These receptors originate from a person aged 18-60 years who received the Ad26.COV2.S COVID-19 vaccine or a placebo.

The sample holds one count of this clone. The rearrangement joins TRBV3-1 (or the pseudogene TRBV3-2) to TRBJ1-1; no reliable D call. Germline CDR1 LGHDT, CDR2 YNNKEL (reference sequence). Trimming removed 0 bases from V and 5 bases from J, with 10 bases in between. This CDR3 spans 14 amino acids. The CDR3 loop reads CASSQEAGWTEAFF. The CDR3, as DNA: TGTGCCAGCAGCCAAGAGGCGGGTTGGACTGAAGCTTTCTTT.

The chain has TRBV5-6 and TRBJ2-7, with 7 bases matching TRBD2. The V gene end was trimmed by 1 base and the J gene end by 2 bases; junction bases not matched to a gene: 6. Germline V gene sequence: CDR1 SGHDT, CDR2 YYEEEE. CDR3 length: 15 residues. CDR3 nucleotide sequence: TGTGCCAGCAGCTTGCGGGGGGAGACCCCCTACGAGCAGTACTTC. Translated, it gives CASSLRGETPYEQYF.

This sequence joins TRBV7-3 and TRBJ1-6; D is ambiguous. Germline V gene lookup returns CDR1 SGHTA and CDR2 FQGTGA. V was shortened by 10 bases and J by 3 bases, with 10 bases between the two germline ends. The CDR3 runs to 13 residues. CDR3 residues: CATAAYYNSPLHF. DNA of the CDR3: TGTGCCACAGCAGCTTACTATAATTCACCCCTCCACTTT.

The rearrangement joins TRBV30 to TRBJ2-7, with D unclear. CDR1 is GTSNPN and CDR2 is SVGIG in the germline V gene (reference sequence). The CDR3 has 13 residues. V lost 0 bases to trimming and J lost 3 bases, with 9 bases between them. The DNA of the CDR3 is TGTGCCTGGAGTGTATTAGGGCTCTACGAGCAGTACTTC. This gives the protein CAWSVLGLYEQYF.

This sequence joins TRBV7-9 and TRBJ1-1, with a weak D call TRBD1 (6 bases). The CDR3 runs to 14 residues. Germline CDR1 and CDR2: SEHNR and FQNEAQ (reference sequence). The ends were cut back, 5 bases at V and 1 base at J, with 11 bases in the middle. In DNA form, the CDR3 reads TGTGCCAGCAGCACCGACAGGCGGAACACTGAAGCTTTCTTT. Its translation is CASSTDRRNTEAFF.

This chain joins TRBV7-2 and TRBJ1-5; no clear D. CDR1 is SGHTA, CDR2 FQGNSA, per germline. Trimming shortened V by 5 bases and J by 5 bases, and 13 bases separated the two germline ends. This CDR3 has 14 residues. The CDR3 coding sequence is TGTGCCAGCAGCCCATACGCAGATTATCAGCCCCAGCATTTT. It specifies CASSPYADYQPQHF.

This sequence joins TRBV15 and TRBJ1-6, with D possibly TRBD1 on 6 matching bases. The germline V gene encodes CDR1 LNHNV and CDR2 YYDKDF (reference sequence). The CDR3 loop spans 16 amino acids. V lost 0 bases to trimming and J lost 8 bases, with 14 bases between them. CDR3 loop: CATSRDPGADYSPLHF. In DNA form, the CDR3 reads TGTGCCACCAGCAGAGATCCGGGGGCAGATTATTCACCCCTCCACTTT.

This sequence joins TRBV7-8 and TRBJ2-7; 8 nucleotides agree with TRBD2. Trimming at V came to 1 base and at J to 3 bases, leaving 5 bases not matched to a gene. The CDR3 runs 15 residues. Germline CDR1 is SGHVS and CDR2 is FQNEAQ. The CDR3 coding sequence is TGTGCCAGCAGCTTAGTTCCTGGGACTAGCTACGAGCAGTACTTC. Its protein product is CASSLVPGTSYEQYF.

The chain uses TRBV2 and TRBJ1-5; no firm D call. Trimming cost V 2 bases and J 7 bases, with 9 bases left between them. The CDR3 runs to 13 residues. Per the germline V gene, CDR1 is SNHLY and CDR2 is FYNNEI. The CDR3 is CASSERHKQPQHF. The CDR3 nucleotides read TGTGCCAGCAGTGAACGTCACAAACAGCCCCAGCATTTT.

This clone was counted once. DNA for the CDR3: TGTGCCAGCAAAAGAAGGGAAGGACAGGGCAATCAGCCCCAGCATTTT. Amino acid sequence: CASKRREGQGNQPQHF. The chain recombines TRBV2 with TRBJ1-5, with TRBD1 identical over 7 bases. CDR1 is SNHLY, CDR2 FYNNEI, per germline. The CDR3 has 16 residues. The V and J ends lost 7 bases and 2 bases, in that order; junction bases with no gene match: 11.

The chain employs TRBV10-2 and TRBJ2-1, with D uncertain. Germline V gives CDR1 WSHSY, CDR2 SAAADI. This CDR3 contains 12 residues. V was pared by 7 bases and J by 0 bases, with 4 bases between. Here the CDR3 DNA reads TGCGCCAGCACGATCTCCTACAATGAGCAGTTCTTC. Protein: CASTISYNEQFF.

CDR3 in DNA: TGTGCCAGCAGTCCCACAGAGGGTAGCGGGGGGGCACGGGAGACCCAGTACTTC. It is translated as CASSPTEGSGGARETQYF. V and J are TRBV27 and TRBJ2-5; 11 bases align to TRBD2. Losses at the gene ends were 5 bases for V and 5 bases for J; bases not matched to a gene: 16. CDR1 and CDR2 from the germline V gene are MNHEY and SMNVEV (reference sequence). This CDR3 has 18 residues.

The V gene is TRBV2, the J gene TRBJ2-3; a weak D match, TRBD1 (5 bases). This CDR3 spans 16 amino acids. The germline V gene has CDR1 SNHLY and CDR2 FYNNEI. The V end was cut by 3 bases, the J end by 2 bases, with 15 bases between. Here the CDR3 DNA reads TGTGCCAGCAGTGATACAGACAGAACCTACACAGATACGCAGTATTTT. Translating gives CASSDTDRTYTDTQYF.

The chain is built from TRBV28 and TRBJ1-5; 9 bases map to TRBD1. This CDR3 region has 14 residues. The V gene end was trimmed by 9 bases and the J gene end by 6 bases; junction bases not matched to a gene: 9. The germline gives CDR1 MDHEN, CDR2 SYDVKM. The CDR3 sequence: CASNRDRVRQPQHF. As DNA, the CDR3 is TGTGCCAGTAACCGGGACAGGGTTCGTCAGCCCCAGCATTTT.

The chain recombines TRBV5-3 with TRBJ2-7; D uncertain. TRBV5-3 is filed as an ORF, its function uncertain. The CDR3 loop spans 10 amino acids. V was pared by 7 bases and J by 7 bases, with 9 bases between. The DNA for the CDR3 is TGTGCCAGAGAGAGGAGAGAGCAGTACTTC. The encoded protein is CARERREQYF.

This chain joins TRBV7-2 and TRBJ1-1; TRBD1 aligns across 8 bases. V lost 5 bases, J lost 2 bases, and 4 bases stayed unmatched. This CDR3 is 14 amino acids long. Germline-derived CDR1 and CDR2 are SGHTA and FQGNSA. The CDR3 region is CASSEDRVNTEAFF. The CDR3 DNA reads TGTGCCAGCAGCGAGGACAGGGTAAACACTGAAGCTTTCTTT.

V is TRBV7-3 and J is TRBJ2-6; 7 positions agree with TRBD1. Germline V gives CDR1 SGHTA, CDR2 FQGTGA. The CDR3 spans 16 residues. V shed 5 bases, J shed 4 bases, and the junction held 8 bases outside the gene matches. The CDR3 DNA follows: TGTGCCAGCAGCCTACTAGGGGGCGACGGGGCCAACGTCCTGACTTTC. It yields the protein CASSLLGGDGANVLTF.

This clone was seen a handful of times. This chain connects TRBV28 to TRBJ2-3; perhaps TRBD2 as D (6 bases). The CDR3 consists of 16 residues. Germline-derived CDR1 and CDR2 are MDHEN and SYDVKM. With 6 bases removed from V and 1 base from J, the gap between germline ends came to 17 bases. CDR3 loop: CASSQSRGWGTDTQYF. The CDR3 bases are TGTGCCAGCAGCCAATCCCGGGGGTGGGGCACAGATACGCAGTATTTT.

A word on this clone: One end of the junction varies from germline; a read error may be responsible. The chain links TRBV7-2 to TRBJ1-1, with 8 positions matching TRBD1. The CDR3 is 15 residues long. Germline CDR1 reads SGHTA; CDR2 reads FQGNSA. CDR3 loop: CASSLGQARNSEAFF. The CDR3 nucleotides are TGTGCCAGCAGCTTGGGACAGGCGCGGAACTCTGAAGCTTTCTTT.

The chain carries TRBV19 and TRBJ2-1; TRBD1 agrees at 11 bases. Looked up from germline, CDR1 is LNHDA and CDR2 is SQIVND (reference sequence). After removal of 4 bases from V and 2 bases from J, the junction contained 1 base not matched to a gene. CDR3 length: 15 amino acids. The CDR3, as DNA: TGTGCCAGTAGTAGGGACAGGGGGGCCTACAATGAGCAGTTCTTC. Translating gives CASSRDRGAYNEQFF.

The CDR3 here is CASSSRPGQGVSPLHF. CDR3 bases: TGCGCCAGCAGCTCTAGACCGGGACAGGGAGTTTCACCCCTCCACTTT. The chain employs TRBV5-1 and TRBJ1-6; TRBD1 agrees at 9 bases. The germline V gene has CDR1 SGHRS and CDR2 YFSETQ. The CDR3 is 16 amino acids. With 3 bases clipped from V and 9 bases from J, the junction kept 10 bases outside the gene matches.